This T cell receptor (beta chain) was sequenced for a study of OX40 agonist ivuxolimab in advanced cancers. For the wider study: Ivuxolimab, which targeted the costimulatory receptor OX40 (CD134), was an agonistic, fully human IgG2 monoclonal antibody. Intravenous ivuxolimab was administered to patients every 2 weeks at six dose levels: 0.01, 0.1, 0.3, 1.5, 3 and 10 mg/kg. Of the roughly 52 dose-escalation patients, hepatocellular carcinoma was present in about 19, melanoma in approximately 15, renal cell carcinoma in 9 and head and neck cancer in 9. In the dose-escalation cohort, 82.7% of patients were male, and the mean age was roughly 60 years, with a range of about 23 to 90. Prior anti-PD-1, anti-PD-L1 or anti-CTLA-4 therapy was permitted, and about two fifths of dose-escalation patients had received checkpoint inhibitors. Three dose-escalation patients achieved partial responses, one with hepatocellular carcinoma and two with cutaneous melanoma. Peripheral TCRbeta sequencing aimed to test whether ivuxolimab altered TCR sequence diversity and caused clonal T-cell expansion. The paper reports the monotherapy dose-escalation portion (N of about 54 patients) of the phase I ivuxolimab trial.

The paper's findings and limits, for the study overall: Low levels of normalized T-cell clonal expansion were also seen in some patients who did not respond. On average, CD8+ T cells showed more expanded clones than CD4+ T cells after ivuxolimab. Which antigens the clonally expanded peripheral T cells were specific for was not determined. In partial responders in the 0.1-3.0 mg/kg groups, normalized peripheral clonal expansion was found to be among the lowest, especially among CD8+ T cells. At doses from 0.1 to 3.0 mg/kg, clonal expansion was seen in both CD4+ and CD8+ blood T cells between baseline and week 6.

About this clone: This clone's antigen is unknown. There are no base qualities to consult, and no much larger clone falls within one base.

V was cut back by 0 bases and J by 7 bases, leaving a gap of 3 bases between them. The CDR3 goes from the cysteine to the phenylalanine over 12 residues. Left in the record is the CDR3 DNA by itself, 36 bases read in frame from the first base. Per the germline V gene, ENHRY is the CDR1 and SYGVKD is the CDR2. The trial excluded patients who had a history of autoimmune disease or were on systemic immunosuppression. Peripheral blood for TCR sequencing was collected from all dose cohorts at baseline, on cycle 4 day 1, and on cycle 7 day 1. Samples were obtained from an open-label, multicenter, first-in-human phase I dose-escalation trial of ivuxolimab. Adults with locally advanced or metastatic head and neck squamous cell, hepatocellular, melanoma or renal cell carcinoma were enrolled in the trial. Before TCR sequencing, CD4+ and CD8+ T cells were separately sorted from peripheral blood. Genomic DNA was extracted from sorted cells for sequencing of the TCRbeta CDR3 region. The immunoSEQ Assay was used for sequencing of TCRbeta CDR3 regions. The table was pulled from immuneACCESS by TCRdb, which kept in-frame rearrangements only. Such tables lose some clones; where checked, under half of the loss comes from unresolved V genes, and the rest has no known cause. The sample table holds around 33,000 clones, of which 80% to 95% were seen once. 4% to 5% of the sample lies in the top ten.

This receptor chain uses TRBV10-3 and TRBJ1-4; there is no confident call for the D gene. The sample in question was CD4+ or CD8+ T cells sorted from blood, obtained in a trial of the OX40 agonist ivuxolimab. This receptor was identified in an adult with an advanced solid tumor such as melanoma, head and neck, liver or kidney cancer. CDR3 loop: CAISESPEKLFF. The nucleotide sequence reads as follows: TGTGCCATCAGTGAGTCCCCTGAAAAACTGTTTTTT.